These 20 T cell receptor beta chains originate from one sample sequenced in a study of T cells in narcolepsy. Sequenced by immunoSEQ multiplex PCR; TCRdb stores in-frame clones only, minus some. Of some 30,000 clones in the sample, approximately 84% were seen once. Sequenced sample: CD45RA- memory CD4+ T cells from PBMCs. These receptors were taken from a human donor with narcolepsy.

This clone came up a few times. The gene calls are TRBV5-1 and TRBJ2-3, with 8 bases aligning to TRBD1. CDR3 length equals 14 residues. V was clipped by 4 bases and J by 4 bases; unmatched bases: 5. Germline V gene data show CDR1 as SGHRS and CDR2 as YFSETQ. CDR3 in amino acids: CASSQSTGADTQYF. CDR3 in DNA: TGCGCCAGCAGCCAATCGACAGGGGCAGATACGCAGTATTTT.

Written as DNA, the CDR3 is TGCGCCAGCAGTGGCGGGACTAGGGCCTCCTACGAGCAGTACTTC. Its translation is CASSGGTRASYEQYF. The rearrangement uses TRBV10-2 and TRBJ2-7, with 8 bases lining up with TRBD2. J lost 0 bases, V lost 4 bases, and 5 bases had no gene match. The CDR3 consists of 15 residues. Germline-derived CDR1 and CDR2 are WSHSY and SAAADI.

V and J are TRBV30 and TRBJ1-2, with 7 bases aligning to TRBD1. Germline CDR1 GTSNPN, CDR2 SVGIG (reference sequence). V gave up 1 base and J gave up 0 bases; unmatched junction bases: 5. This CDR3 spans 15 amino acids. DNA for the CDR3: TGTGCCTGGAGTGGACAGGGACGATCTAACTATGGCTACACCTTC. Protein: CAWSGQGRSNYGYTF.

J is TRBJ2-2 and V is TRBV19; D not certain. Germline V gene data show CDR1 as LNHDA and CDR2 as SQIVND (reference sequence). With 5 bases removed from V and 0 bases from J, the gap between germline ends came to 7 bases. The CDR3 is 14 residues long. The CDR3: CASSETANTGELFF. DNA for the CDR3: TGTGCCAGTAGTGAAACAGCGAACACCGGGGAGCTGTTTTTT.

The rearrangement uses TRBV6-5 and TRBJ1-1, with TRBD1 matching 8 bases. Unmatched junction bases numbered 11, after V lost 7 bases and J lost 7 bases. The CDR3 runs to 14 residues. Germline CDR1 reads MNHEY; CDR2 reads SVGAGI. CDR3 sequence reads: CASKGQAKANEAFF. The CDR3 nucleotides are TGTGCCAGCAAGGGACAGGCAAAGGCCAATGAAGCTTTCTTT.

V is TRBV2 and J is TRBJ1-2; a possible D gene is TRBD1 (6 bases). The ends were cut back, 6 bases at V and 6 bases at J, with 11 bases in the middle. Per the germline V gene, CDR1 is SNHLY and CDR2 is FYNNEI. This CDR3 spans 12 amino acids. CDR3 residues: CASRERGNGYTF. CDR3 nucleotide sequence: TGTGCCAGCAGGGAGAGGGGGAATGGCTACACCTTC.

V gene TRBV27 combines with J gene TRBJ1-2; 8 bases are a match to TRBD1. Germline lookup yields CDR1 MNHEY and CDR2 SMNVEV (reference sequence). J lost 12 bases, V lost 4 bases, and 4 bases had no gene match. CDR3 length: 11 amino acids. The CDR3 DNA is TGTGCCAGCAGTTCAGGACAGGGAAACACCTTC. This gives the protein CASSSGQGNTF.

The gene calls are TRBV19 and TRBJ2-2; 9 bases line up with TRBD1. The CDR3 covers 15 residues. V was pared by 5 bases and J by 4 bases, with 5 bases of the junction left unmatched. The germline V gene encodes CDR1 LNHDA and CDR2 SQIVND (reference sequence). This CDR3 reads CASSLPGQGTGELFF. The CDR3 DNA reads TGTGCCAGTAGTCTCCCGGGACAGGGCACCGGGGAGCTGTTTTTT.

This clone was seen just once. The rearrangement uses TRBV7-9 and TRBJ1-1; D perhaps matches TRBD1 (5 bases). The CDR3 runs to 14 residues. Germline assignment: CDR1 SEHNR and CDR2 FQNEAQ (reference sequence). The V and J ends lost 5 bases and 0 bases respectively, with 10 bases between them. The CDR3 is CASSRDGMNTEAFF. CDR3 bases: TGTGCCAGCAGCCGGGACGGCATGAACACTGAAGCTTTCTTT. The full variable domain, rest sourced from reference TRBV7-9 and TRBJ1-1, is DTGVSQNPRHKITKRGQNVTFRCDPISEHNRLYWYRQTLGQGPEFLTYFQNEAQLEKSRLLSDRFSAERPKGSFSTLEIQRTEQGDSAMYLCASSRDGMNTEAFFGQGTRLTVV.

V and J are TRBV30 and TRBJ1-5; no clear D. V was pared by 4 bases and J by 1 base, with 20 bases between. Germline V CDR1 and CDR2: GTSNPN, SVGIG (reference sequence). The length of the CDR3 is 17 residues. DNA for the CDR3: TGTGCCTGGACACCCCTCTCCCTCCAGAAGAGCAATCAGCCCCAGCATTTT. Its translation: CAWTPLSLQKSNQPQHF.

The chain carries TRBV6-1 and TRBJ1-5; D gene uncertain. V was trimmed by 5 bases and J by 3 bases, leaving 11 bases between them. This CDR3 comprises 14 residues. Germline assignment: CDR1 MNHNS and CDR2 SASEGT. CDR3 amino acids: CASSKLRLNQPQHF. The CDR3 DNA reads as TGTGCCAGCAGTAAATTGAGACTCAATCAGCCCCAGCATTTT.

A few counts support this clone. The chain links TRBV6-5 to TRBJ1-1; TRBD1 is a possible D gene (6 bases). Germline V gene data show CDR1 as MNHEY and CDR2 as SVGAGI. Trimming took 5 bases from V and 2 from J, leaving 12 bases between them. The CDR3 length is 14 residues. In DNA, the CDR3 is TGTGCCAGCAGTAATCGACAGGCTAACACTGAAGCTTTCTTT. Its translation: CASSNRQANTEAFF.

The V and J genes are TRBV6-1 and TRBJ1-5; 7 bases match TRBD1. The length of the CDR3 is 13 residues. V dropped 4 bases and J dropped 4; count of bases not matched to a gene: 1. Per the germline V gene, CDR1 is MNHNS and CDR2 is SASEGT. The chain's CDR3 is CASSVRGNQPQHF. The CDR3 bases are TGTGCCAGCAGTGTCAGGGGGAATCAGCCCCAGCATTTT.

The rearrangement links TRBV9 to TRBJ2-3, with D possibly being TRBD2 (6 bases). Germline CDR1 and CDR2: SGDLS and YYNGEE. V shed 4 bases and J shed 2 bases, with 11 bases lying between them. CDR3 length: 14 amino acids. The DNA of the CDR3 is TGTGCCAGCAGCTCGGCGGGATCCACAGATACGCAGTATTTT. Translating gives CASSSAGSTDTQYF. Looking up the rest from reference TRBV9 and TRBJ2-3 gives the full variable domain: DSGVTQTPKHLITATGQRVTLRCSPRSGDLSVYWYQQSLDQGLQFLIQYYNGEERAKGNILERFSAQQFPDLHSELNLSSLELGDSALYFCASSSAGSTDTQYFGPGTRLTVL.

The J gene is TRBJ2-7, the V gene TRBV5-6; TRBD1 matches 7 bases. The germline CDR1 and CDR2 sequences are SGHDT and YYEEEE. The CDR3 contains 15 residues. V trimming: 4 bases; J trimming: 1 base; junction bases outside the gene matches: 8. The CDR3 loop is CASSPGTVISYEQYV. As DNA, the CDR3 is TGTGCCAGCAGCCCGGGGACAGTTATTTCCTACGAGCAGTACGTC.

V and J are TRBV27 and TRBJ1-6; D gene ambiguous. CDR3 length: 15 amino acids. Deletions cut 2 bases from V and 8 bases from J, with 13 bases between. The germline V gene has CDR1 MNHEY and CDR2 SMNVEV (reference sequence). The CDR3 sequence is CASSLRRAQDSPLHF. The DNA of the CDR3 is TGTGCCAGCAGTTTAAGGAGGGCTCAGGATTCACCCCTCCACTTT.

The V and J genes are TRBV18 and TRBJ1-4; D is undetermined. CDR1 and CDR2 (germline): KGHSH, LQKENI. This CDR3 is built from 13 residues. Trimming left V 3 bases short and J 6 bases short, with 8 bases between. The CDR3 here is CASSPQVDEKLFF. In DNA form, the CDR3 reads TGTGCCAGCTCACCCCAGGTGGATGAAAAACTGTTTTTT.

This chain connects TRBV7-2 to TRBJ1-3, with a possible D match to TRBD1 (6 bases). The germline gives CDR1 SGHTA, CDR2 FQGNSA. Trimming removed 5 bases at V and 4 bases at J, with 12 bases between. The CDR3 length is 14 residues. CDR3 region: CASSAQGTGNTIYF. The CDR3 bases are TGTGCCAGCAGCGCACAGGGTACAGGAAACACCATATATTTT.

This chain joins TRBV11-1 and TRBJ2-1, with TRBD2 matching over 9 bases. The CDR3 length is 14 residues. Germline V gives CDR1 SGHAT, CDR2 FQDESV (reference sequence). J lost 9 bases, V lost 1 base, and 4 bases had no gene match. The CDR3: CASSLGGGAIEQFF. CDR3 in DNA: TGTGCCAGCAGCTTAGGCGGGGGGGCCATTGAGCAGTTCTTC.

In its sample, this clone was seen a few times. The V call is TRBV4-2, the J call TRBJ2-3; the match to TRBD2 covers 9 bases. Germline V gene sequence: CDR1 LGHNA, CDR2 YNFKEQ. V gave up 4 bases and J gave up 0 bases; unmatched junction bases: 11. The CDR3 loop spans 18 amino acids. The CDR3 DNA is TGTGCCAGCAGCCTTGGAGCGACTAGCGGCCTGAGCACAGATACGCAGTATTTT. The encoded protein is CASSLGATSGLSTDTQYF.